A single sample gave rise to the 20 T cell receptor beta chains below, sequenced in a study of blood T cell repertoires in COVID-19. The data were produced by immunoSEQ multiplex PCR, yet TCRdb's version contains in-frame clones alone and is incomplete. Among some 300,000 clones, 89% were seen once, and the ten largest hold approximately 8.8%. Sequencing was carried out using PBMCs or T cells enriched from blood (not recorded which). These receptors were obtained from a woman in her forties who had recovered from COVID-19.

The J gene is TRBJ2-1, the V gene TRBV29-1; the match to TRBD2 covers 8 bases. The CDR3 is made up of 15 amino acids. Germline values: CDR1 SQVTM, CDR2 ANQGSEA. The J segment lost 4 bases and the V segment lost 1 base, leaving 6 bases of the junction unmatched. CDR3 amino acids: CSVEAWTSKYNEQFF. CDR3 nucleotide sequence: TGCAGCGTTGAAGCCTGGACTAGCAAATACAATGAGCAGTTCTTC.

CDR3 in DNA: TGTGCCAGCAGTTCCCGTTACAATGAGCAGTTCTTC. This sequence encodes CASSSRYNEQFF. This chain uses TRBV27 with TRBJ2-1; D remains ambiguous. The CDR3 sequence is 12 residues long. CDR1 MNHEY and CDR2 SMNVEV come from the germline V gene (reference sequence). The germline V and J ends were trimmed by 4 bases and 4 bases, with 5 bases remaining between them.

This chain joins TRBV19 and TRBJ1-5; TRBD1 agrees at 7 bases. CDR3 length: 16 residues. The trim removed 5 bases at V and 4 bases at J, leaving 11 bases unmatched. Germline CDR1 and CDR2: LNHDA and SQIVND (reference sequence). CDR3: CASSGVRTGQNQPQHF. CDR3 coding DNA: TGTGCCAGTAGTGGGGTCCGGACAGGACAAAATCAGCCCCAGCATTTT.

This clone was seen only once. The V gene is TRBV18, the J gene TRBJ1-1; D ambiguous. The CDR3 spans 13 residues. With 3 bases removed from V and 6 bases from J, the gap between germline ends came to 11 bases. CDR1 is KGHSH, CDR2 LQKENI, per germline. The CDR3 loop is CASSPLQAPEAFF. The DNA for the CDR3 is TGTGCCAGCTCACCCCTACAAGCGCCTGAAGCTTTCTTT.

DNA of the CDR3: TGTGCCAGCAGTGGTCCCCTGCTGGGGGCAGGAGAGACCCAGTACTTC. This gives the protein CASSGPLLGAGETQYF. The V call is TRBV25-1, the J call TRBJ2-5; possibly TRBD1 for D (6 bases). Germline CDR1 reads MGHDK; CDR2 reads SYGVNS. The CDR3 extends over 16 amino acids. The V gene lost 4 bases and the J gene lost 4 bases, with 19 bases spanning the gap.

The DNA of the CDR3 is TGTGCCAGCAGAATGGGACAAGTTAACACTGAAGCTTTCTTT. It is translated as CASRMGQVNTEAFF. J is TRBJ1-1 and V is TRBV6-5, with D tentatively TRBD1 (6 bases). Trimming took 6 bases from V and 2 from J, leaving 13 bases between them. Per the germline V gene, CDR1 is MNHEY and CDR2 is SVGAGI. This CDR3 spans 14 amino acids.

This chain joins TRBV5-8 and TRBJ1-5; TRBD1 agrees at 7 bases. Per germline, CDR1 SGHTS and CDR2 YDEGEE. The J segment lost 6 bases and the V segment lost 4 bases, leaving 4 bases of the junction unmatched. CDR3 length: 13 residues. The CDR3 here is CASSTDRVQPQHF. The CDR3 nucleotides are TGTGCCAGCAGCACCGACAGGGTTCAGCCCCAGCATTTT.

The V call is TRBV7-2, the J call TRBJ2-7; D not resolved. V was pared by 5 bases and J by 4 bases, with 18 bases between. CDR3 length equals 15 residues. Germline-derived CDR1 and CDR2 are SGHTA and FQGNSA. CDR3 sequence: CASSISLTPSYEQYF. DNA of the CDR3: TGTGCCAGCAGCATATCCCTAACCCCTTCTTACGAGCAGTACTTC.

The chain combines TRBV23-1 with TRBJ1-5, with 8 bases matching TRBD1. TRBV23-1 is flagged as an ORF with uncertain function. V was clipped by 11 bases and J by 3 bases; unmatched bases: 18. The CDR3 extends over 17 amino acids. CDR3 sequence reads: CARSPTGALVINQPQHF. In nucleotides, the CDR3 is TGCGCCCGTTCTCCGACAGGGGCCCTGGTAATCAATCAGCCCCAGCATTTT.

This rearrangement joins TRBV28 to TRBJ1-6, with D possibly TRBD1 on 5 matching bases. The V and J ends lost 5 bases and 6 bases respectively, with 14 bases between them. CDR1 and CDR2 (germline): MDHEN, SYDVKM. The CDR3 length is 15 residues. This CDR3 is CASSPRVGSNSPLHF. For the CDR3, the DNA is TGTGCCAGCAGTCCCAGGGTGGGTAGTAATTCACCCCTCCACTTT.

The chain is built from TRBV6-5 and TRBJ1-2, with 7 bases lining up with TRBD1. The CDR3 is 15 residues long. The J segment lost 4 bases and the V segment lost 8 bases, leaving 13 bases of the junction unmatched. Germline-derived CDR1 and CDR2 are MNHEY and SVGAGI. CDR3 in DNA: TGTGCCAGCGGAAGGACAGGCGCCGTTGGCTATGGCTACACCTTC. It encodes CASGRTGAVGYGYTF.

The chain uses TRBV7-3 and TRBJ2-2; no clear D gene. The CDR3 is made up of 15 amino acids. V was shortened by 2 bases and J by 1 base, with 8 bases between the two germline ends. The germline gives CDR1 SGHTA, CDR2 FQGTGA. This CDR3 is CASSLQHLNTGELFF. CDR3 DNA sequence: TGTGCCAGCAGCTTACAACACCTGAACACCGGGGAGCTGTTTTTT.

The chain carries TRBV10-1 and TRBJ1-1; D gene ambiguous. Between the trimmed V and J ends, which lost 5 bases and 4 bases, there was a span of 11 bases. The CDR3 is 13 residues long. CDR1 and CDR2 from the germline V gene are WNHNN and SYGVQD (reference sequence). The CDR3 nucleotides read TGCGCCAGCAGTATCGAGGCGGGCACTGAAGCTTTCTTT. As protein: CASSIEAGTEAFF.

This sequence joins TRBV13 and TRBJ2-1; 10 positions agree with TRBD1. Trimming took 5 bases from V and 6 from J; bases not matched to a gene: 10. Germline V CDR1 and CDR2: PRHDT, FYEKMQ (reference sequence). The CDR3 covers 16 residues. The CDR3 DNA follows: TGTGCCAGCAGCCGCCCCTTCAGGACAGGGGGCAATGAGCAGTTCTTC. Translating it yields CASSRPFRTGGNEQFF.

The table lists this clone with a count of one. The CDR3 protein is CASSLTNARQGNYGYTF. The CDR3 region has the DNA TGTGCCAGCAGTTTAACCAATGCGCGACAGGGTAACTATGGCTACACCTTC. V is TRBV27 and J is TRBJ1-2; TRBD1 matches 7 bases. The V gene's germline CDR1 is MNHEY and CDR2 SMNVEV (reference sequence). V dropped 2 bases and J dropped 1; count of bases not matched to a gene: 10. This CDR3 spans 17 amino acids.

The genes are TRBV9 and TRBJ2-3, with a weak D call TRBD2 (5 bases). The germline CDR1 and CDR2 sequences are SGDLS and YYNGEE. The CDR3 has 15 amino acids. V lost 4 bases and J lost 0, with 12 bases in between. The CDR3 here is CASSLGGASTDTQYF. The CDR3, as DNA: TGTGCCAGCAGCTTAGGAGGAGCCAGCACAGATACGCAGTATTTT.

The chain has TRBV9 and TRBJ2-1, with 9 positions matching TRBD2. CDR1 SGDLS and CDR2 YYNGEE come from the germline V gene. This CDR3 contains 15 residues. J was trimmed by 3 bases and V by 4 bases; bases with no gene match: 5. The CDR3 loop is CASSQAGGSYNEQFF. The CDR3 DNA follows: TGTGCCAGCAGCCAGGCGGGAGGGAGCTACAATGAGCAGTTCTTC.

The V and J genes are TRBV18 and TRBJ1-3; a possible D gene is TRBD1 (6 bases). Per the germline V gene, CDR1 is KGHSH and CDR2 is LQKENI. The length of the CDR3 is 19 residues. V was clipped by 6 bases and J by 4 bases, with 28 bases between them. Written as DNA, the CDR3 is TGTGCCAGCTCCCGTGTCGCCTTAACCCAGGGACAAAAAGGAAACACCATATATTTT. It codes for CASSRVALTQGQKGNTIYF.

CDR3 bases: TGTGCCAGCAGTTACGGTAGCGAGGGCACCTTC. Amino acids: CASSYGSEGTF. V is TRBV6-6 and J is TRBJ1-2; no definite D call. The V gene lost 2 bases and the J gene lost 13 bases, with 11 bases spanning the gap. From germline, CDR1 is MNHNY and CDR2 SVGAGI (reference sequence). The CDR3 length is 11 residues.

The chain is built from TRBV5-5 and TRBJ2-5, with a possible D match to TRBD1 (5 bases). This CDR3 spans 14 amino acids. Trimming took off 4 bases at V and 10 bases at J, with 20 bases between the two ends. Germline V gene data show CDR1 as SGHKS and CDR2 as YYEKEE (reference sequence). CDR3 sequence: CASSGTGKVDVQYF. The DNA for the CDR3 is TGTGCCAGCAGCGGAACAGGCAAAGTAGATGTCCAGTACTTC.